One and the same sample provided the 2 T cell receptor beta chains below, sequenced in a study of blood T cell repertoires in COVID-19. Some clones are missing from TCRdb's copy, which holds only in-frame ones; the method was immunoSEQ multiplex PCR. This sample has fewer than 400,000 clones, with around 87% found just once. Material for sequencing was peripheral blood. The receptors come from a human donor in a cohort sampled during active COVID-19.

CDR3 DNA: TGTGCCAGCAGTTTACTAAAGGGAGGGACTGAAGCTTTCTTT. Translating gives CASSLLKGGTEAFF. The V and J genes are TRBV6-4 and TRBJ1-1; D unclear. CDR1 and CDR2 from the germline V gene are MRHNA and SNTAGT. Trimming left V 5 bases short and J 5 bases short, with 15 bases between. The CDR3 runs to 14 residues.

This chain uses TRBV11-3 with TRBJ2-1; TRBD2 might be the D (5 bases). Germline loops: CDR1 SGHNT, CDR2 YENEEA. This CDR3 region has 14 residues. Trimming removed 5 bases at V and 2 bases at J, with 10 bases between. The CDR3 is CASSPTRAYNEQFF. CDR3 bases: TGTGCCAGCAGCCCAACTAGGGCCTACAATGAGCAGTTCTTC.